The 20 T cell receptor beta chains below all came from one sample that was sequenced in a study of cytomegalovirus exposure and HLA in healthy donors. It was with 60 Vbeta and 13 Jbeta primers that the PCR ran. The protocol was immunoSEQ multiplex PCR, while the TCRdb copy is restricted to in-frame clones and leaves out a portion. Of approximately 130,000 clones in the sample, 70% to 90% were seen once. Material for sequencing was PBMCs. The receptors originated from a boy aged 10-17 years in good health and CMV-seronegative.

This clone was observed a handful of times. V usage is TRBV6-5 and J usage is TRBJ2-7, with TRBD2 matching 13 bases. This CDR3 region has 15 residues. With V trimmed by 7 bases and J by 6 bases, 9 bases remained unmatched. The germline V gene encodes CDR1 MNHEY and CDR2 SVGAGI. Written as DNA, the CDR3 is TGTGCCAGCACCGAACTAGCGGGAGGGTCTCGCGAGCAGTACTTC. It is translated as CASTELAGGSREQYF.

This clone was picked up a small number of times. The chain employs TRBV13 and TRBJ1-1; TRBD1 matches at 8 bases. This CDR3 comprises 13 residues. After removal of 5 bases from V and 7 bases from J, the junction contained 6 bases not matched to a gene. Per germline, CDR1 PRHDT and CDR2 FYEKMQ (reference sequence). The CDR3 spells CASSPGQVDEAFF. The CDR3 bases are TGTGCCAGCAGCCCGGGACAGGTTGATGAAGCTTTCTTT.

The V call is TRBV7-9, the J call TRBJ1-4; 7 bases are a match to TRBD1. CDR1 is SEHNR, CDR2 FQNEAQ, per germline (reference sequence). The CDR3 is 16 amino acids. J lost 0 bases, V lost 4 bases, and 5 bases had no gene match. The DNA of the CDR3 is TGTGCCAGCAGCTCCGGGACAGCTGCAACTAATGAAAAACTGTTTTTT. Translated: CASSSGTAATNEKLFF.

This CDR3 reads CASSPRGQGYTGAKNIQYF. The DNA of the CDR3 is TGTGCCAGCTCACCACGGGGACAGGGGTATACTGGAGCCAAAAACATTCAGTACTTC. The chain uses TRBV18 and TRBJ2-4; 10 positions match TRBD1. The CDR3 runs to 19 residues. Germline CDR1 and CDR2: KGHSH and LQKENI. V lost 1 base to trimming and J lost 0 bases; unmatched junction nucleotides: 9.

The chain couples TRBV6-6 to TRBJ1-1; TRBD1 aligns across 7 bases. The CDR3 is 12 residues long. V shed 8 bases, J shed 4 bases, and the junction held 4 bases outside the gene matches. Germline values: CDR1 MNHNY, CDR2 SVGAGI (reference sequence). The DNA for the CDR3 is TGTGCCAGCTGGAGACAGGGCACTGAAGCTTTCTTT. It encodes CASWRQGTEAFF.

This clone was seen more than once but under ten times. The V and J genes are TRBV5-8 and TRBJ2-3; a weak D match, TRBD2 (5 bases). CDR3 length equals 14 residues. The germline gives CDR1 SGHTS, CDR2 YDEGEE. Trimming removed 4 bases from V and 4 bases from J, with 13 bases in between. CDR3 loop: CASSDYLLADTQYF. DNA for the CDR3: TGTGCCAGCAGCGATTACTTACTAGCAGATACGCAGTATTTT.

This chain connects TRBV6-5 to TRBJ2-7, with unresolved D. Per germline, CDR1 MNHEY and CDR2 SVGAGI. The CDR3 spans 12 residues. Trimming took off 6 bases at V and 2 bases at J, with 8 bases between the two ends. In nucleotides, the CDR3 is TGTGCCAGCAGACAGAATCCCTACGAGCAGTACTTC. Encoded protein: CASRQNPYEQYF.

This clone came up a few times. The J gene is TRBJ1-1, the V gene TRBV19; TRBD1 is a possible D gene (6 bases). Germline V gene data show CDR1 as LNHDA and CDR2 as SQIVND (reference sequence). The CDR3 spans 14 residues. V lost 6 bases and J lost 4, with 15 bases in between. CDR3: CASSHRSGVTEAFF. CDR3 DNA: TGTGCCAGTAGCCATAGATCAGGGGTCACTGAAGCTTTCTTT.

The gene calls are TRBV5-4 and TRBJ2-1; D is perhaps TRBD2 (5 bases). The CDR3 loop spans 12 amino acids. CDR1 SGHNT and CDR2 YYREEE come from the germline V gene (reference sequence). Trimming took off 3 bases at V and 9 bases at J, with 10 bases between the two ends. CDR3 region: CASSSPSSEQFF. DNA for the CDR3: TGTGCCAGCAGCTCGCCTAGCAGTGAGCAGTTCTTC.

The chain uses TRBV19 and TRBJ1-5; TRBD1 matches 7 bases. The ends lost 3 bases at V and 7 bases at J; junction bases unmatched: 12. The germline V gene has CDR1 LNHDA and CDR2 SQIVND (reference sequence). This CDR3 has 16 residues. The DNA for the CDR3 is TGTGCCAGTAGTATTGGGGGCTATACAGGGGACCAGCCCCAGCATTTT. Translating gives CASSIGGYTGDQPQHF.

V usage is TRBV4-3 and J usage is TRBJ2-7; D gene ambiguous. V lost 0 bases to trimming and J lost 3 bases, with 9 bases between them. Per germline, CDR1 LGHNA and CDR2 YSLEER. The CDR3 is 14 amino acids. CDR3 coding DNA: TGCGCCAGCAGCCAAGAACGCGGCGGCTACGAGCAGTACTTC. Translating it yields CASSQERGGYEQYF.

This rearrangement joins TRBV2 to TRBJ2-7; the D gene is possibly TRBD1 (6 bases). The CDR3 covers 15 residues. Germline V gene data show CDR1 as SNHLY and CDR2 as FYNNEI. Trimming cost V 4 bases and J 5 bases, with 18 bases left between them. CDR3 sequence: CASSAWTESGDEQYF. CDR3 bases: TGTGCCAGCAGTGCGTGGACAGAAAGTGGCGACGAGCAGTACTTC.

J is TRBJ1-1 and V is TRBV6-1, with TRBD1 matching 7 bases. Germline CDR1 reads MNHNS; CDR2 reads SASEGT. V trimming: 10 bases; J trimming: 4 bases; junction bases outside the gene matches: 9. The length of the CDR3 is 13 residues. The CDR3 region is CATETGLGTEAFF. CDR3 coding DNA: TGTGCCACCGAGACAGGGTTGGGCACTGAAGCTTTCTTT.

This chain links TRBV4-3 with TRBJ1-1; D is undetermined. The CDR3 consists of 14 residues. Germline-derived CDR1 and CDR2 are LGHNA and YSLEER. The V end was cut by 1 base, the J end by 4 bases, with 10 bases between. The CDR3 spells CASSQGGRGTEAFF. CDR3 in DNA: TGCGCCAGCAGCCAAGGCGGAAGAGGCACTGAAGCTTTCTTT.

This clone came up a few times. The rearrangement uses TRBV5-1 and TRBJ2-7, with D possibly being TRBD2 (6 bases). The CDR3 has 14 residues. Trimming removed 4 bases from V and 6 bases from J, with 17 bases in between. Germline CDR1 SGHRS, CDR2 YFSETQ. CDR3 coding DNA: TGCGCCAGCAGCCTAGGGACTCCCCTGGGCGAGCAGTACTTC. Translated, it gives CASSLGTPLGEQYF.

The chain is built from TRBV6-1 and TRBJ2-2, with unresolved D. The CDR3 loop spans 14 amino acids. Germline loops: CDR1 MNHNS, CDR2 SASEGT. The V end lost 0 bases, the J end lost 1 base, and 3 bases lay between the germline ends. The CDR3: CASSEARNTGELFF. As DNA, the CDR3 is TGTGCCAGCAGTGAAGCGCGGAACACCGGGGAGCTGTTTTTT.

The J gene is TRBJ1-2, the V gene TRBV19; D is unclear. CDR1 is LNHDA, CDR2 SQIVND, per germline (reference sequence). The CDR3 totals 12 residues. The V end was cut by 3 bases, the J end by 4 bases, with 6 bases between. The chain's CDR3 is CASSIEGYGYTF. Here the CDR3 DNA reads TGTGCCAGTAGTATCGAGGGCTATGGCTACACCTTC. Combining the CDR3 with reference TRBV19 and TRBJ1-2 gives the whole variable domain DGGITQSPKYLFRKEGQNVTLSCEQNLNHDAMYWYRQDPGQGLRLIYYSQIVNDFQKGDIAEGYSVSREKKESFPLTVTSAQKNPTAFYLCASSIEGYGYTFGSGTRLTVV.

This clone was observed a handful of times. The chain carries TRBV6-5 and TRBJ2-7; a weak D match, TRBD2 (5 bases). Germline V gene data show CDR1 as MNHEY and CDR2 as SVGAGI. This CDR3 spans 10 amino acids. V was pared by 8 bases and J by 7 bases, with 9 bases between. CDR3 in DNA: TGTGCCAGCGGGAGAAGGGAGCAGTACTTC. Amino acids: CASGRREQYF.

The CDR3 protein is CASSFEREKYEQYF. In DNA form, the CDR3 reads TGTGCCAGCAGCTTTGAGCGGGAGAAATACGAGCAGTACTTC. This sequence joins TRBV5-8 and TRBJ2-7; 8 nucleotides agree with TRBD2. CDR1 is SGHTS and CDR2 is YDEGEE in the germline V gene. The ends lost 2 bases at V and 4 bases at J; junction bases unmatched: 5. The CDR3 runs to 14 residues.

This clone came up once. The V and J genes are TRBV9 and TRBJ2-5; 7 bases align to TRBD2. The germline V gene encodes CDR1 SGDLS and CDR2 YYNGEE. The V and J ends lost 0 bases and 7 bases, in that order; junction bases with no gene match: 3. This CDR3 region has 13 residues. Here the CDR3 reads CASSVGGEGTQYF. CDR3 DNA sequence: TGTGCCAGCAGCGTAGGCGGGGAGGGGACCCAGTACTTC.